The subject of this entry is one T cell receptor beta chain. This sample stems from a study of shared T cell receptors in the human thymus. Repertoires were generated with immunoSEQ multiplex PCR, while TCRdb's copy carries only in-frame clones and drops some. The table lists over 450,000 clones, approximately 80% of them singletons, with more than 0.01% in the top ten. The V gene lost 5 bases and the J gene lost 0 bases, with 24 bases spanning the gap. The CDR3 spans 18 residues. Germline lookup yields CDR1 GTSNPN and CDR2 SVGIG (reference sequence). The same data also contributed to another study, on human thymus T cells. That paper notes: Donors were healthy Finnish infants having corrective surgery for congenital heart defects. Thymus was obtained from resections taken during corrective heart surgery. Thymic and blood repertoires appeared to display a bias in their usage of V and J genes. Related studies found that unrelated individuals share highly overlapping thymic repertoires.

The source is a boy in the first two years of life with a congenital heart defect. The sample comprised thymocytes. V gene TRBV30 combines with J gene TRBJ2-3; D perhaps matches TRBD2 (7 bases). The CDR3 sequence is CAWGRGGEQVSSTDTQYF. CDR3 DNA sequence: TGTGCCTGGGGAAGAGGGGGGGAACAGGTCTCTAGCACAGATACGCAGTATTTT. Looking up the rest from reference TRBV30 and TRBJ2-3 gives the full variable domain: SQTIHQWPATLVQPVGSPLSLECTVEGTSNPNLYWYRQAAGRGLQLLFYSVGIGQISSEVPQNLSASRPQDRQFILSSKKLLLSDSGFYLCAWGRGGEQVSSTDTQYFGPGTRLTVL.